This entry is about one TCR beta chain. Its antigen remains unknown. CDR1 and CDR2 (germline): LGHNT, FRNRAP. The CDR3 has 16 residues. The data were taken from a study of healthy donors' naive CD4 and CD8 T cells. General study results and limits: Homeostatic proliferation of naive T cells was not examined as a bias source.

Starting from roughly 0.45 ug of total RNA, TCR libraries were made with linear amplification. TCRdb independently ran MiXCR on the reads; one entry per CDR3 protein. Of around 200,000 distinct CDR3 sequences listed, under 85% are singletons. Sequenced material: naive CD4+ and CD8+ T cells sorted from blood, pooled from several donors. The chain is built from TRBV12-5 and TRBJ1-5; 7 bases match TRBD1. This receptor was identified in a pool of human donors in good health; the sample pools cells from several healthy donors. CDR3 amino acids: CASSPSREGANQPQHF. The DNA of the CDR3 is TGTGCCAGCAGTCCAAGTCGGGAGGGGGCCAATCAGCCCCAGCATTTT.